This T cell receptor (beta chain) derives from a study of T cells in Graves' hyperthyroidism and ophthalmopathy. Newly diagnosed hyperthyroidism, duration under 2 months, in patients aged 18 to 65. The study left out patients who had uncontrolled infection, other autoimmune disease, pregnancy or lactation. When hyperthyroidism was first diagnosed, the blood sample was taken, preceding any ophthalmopathy symptoms. Study-level findings and limits: Among thyroid clonotypes expanded above 0.001, most also appeared in blood.

There were TCR beta CDR3 regions amplified from RNA transcripts. Using the HTBI primer set, a first-round RT-PCR was run on the TCR CDR3. Each CDR3 protein is one row after TCRdb ran MiXCR on the multiplex PCR reads. The sample consists of around 250,000 distinct CDR3 sequences, more than 14% of them appearing once. This clonotype was detected ten times or more. What it binds is not known. Germline V gives CDR1 LNHNV, CDR2 YYDKDF (reference sequence). V lost 4 bases to trimming and J lost 2 bases, with 10 bases between them. CDR3 length: 14 amino acids. The clonotype was recovered from a woman between 40 and 50 years old with Graves' hyperthyroidism that later progressed to Graves' ophthalmopathy. The genes are TRBV15 and TRBJ2-3; D is perhaps TRBD1 (6 bases). Material for sequencing was blood. The CDR3 nucleotides are TGTGCCACCAGCAAAGGACAGACCACAGATACGCAGTATTTT. Translated, it gives CATSKGQTTDTQYF. The variable domain in full, with the rest retrieved from reference TRBV15 and TRBJ2-3, is DAMVIQNPRYQVTQFGKPVTLSCSQTLNHNVMYWYQQKSSQAPKLLFHYYDKDFNNEADTPDNFQSRRPNTSFCFLDIRSPGLGDTAMYLCATSKGQTTDTQYFGPGTRLTVL.